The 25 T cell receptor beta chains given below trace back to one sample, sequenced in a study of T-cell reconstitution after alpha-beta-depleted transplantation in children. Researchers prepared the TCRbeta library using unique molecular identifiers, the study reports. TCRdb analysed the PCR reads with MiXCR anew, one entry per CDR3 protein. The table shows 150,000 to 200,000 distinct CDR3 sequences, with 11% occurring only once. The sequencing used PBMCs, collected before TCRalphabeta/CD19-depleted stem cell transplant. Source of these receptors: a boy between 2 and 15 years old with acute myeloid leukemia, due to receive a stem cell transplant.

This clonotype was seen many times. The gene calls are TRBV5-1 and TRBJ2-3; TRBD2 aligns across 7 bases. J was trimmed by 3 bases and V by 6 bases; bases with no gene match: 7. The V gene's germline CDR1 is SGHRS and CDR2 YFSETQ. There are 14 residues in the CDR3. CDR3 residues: CASISWEGTDTQYF. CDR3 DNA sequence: TGCGCCAGCATCTCTTGGGAGGGTACAGATACGCAGTATTTT.

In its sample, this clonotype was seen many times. This CDR3 is CSARFGGAGTEAFF. CDR3 sequence (DNA): TGCAGTGCTAGATTTGGGGGGGCTGGAACTGAAGCTTTCTTT. The gene calls are TRBV20-1 and TRBJ1-1; D possibly corresponds to TRBD1 (6 bases). The CDR3 runs to 14 residues. CDR1 is DFQATT, CDR2 SNEGSKA, per germline (reference sequence). The V end lost 2 bases, the J end lost 5 bases, and 15 bases lay between the germline ends.

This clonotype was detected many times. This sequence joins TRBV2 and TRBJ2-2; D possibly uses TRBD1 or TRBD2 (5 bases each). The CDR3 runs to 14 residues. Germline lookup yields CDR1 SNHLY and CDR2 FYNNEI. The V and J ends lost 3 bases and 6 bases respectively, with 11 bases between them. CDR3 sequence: CASSDSRGPGELFF. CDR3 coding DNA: TGTGCCAGCAGTGACTCAAGGGGACCCGGGGAGCTGTTTTTT.

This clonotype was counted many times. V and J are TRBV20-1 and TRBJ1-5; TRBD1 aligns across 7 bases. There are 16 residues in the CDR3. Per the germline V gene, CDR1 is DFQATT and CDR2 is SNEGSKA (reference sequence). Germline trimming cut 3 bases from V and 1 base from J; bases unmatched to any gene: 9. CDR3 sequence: CSASAPGQTSNQPQHF. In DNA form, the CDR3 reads TGCAGTGCTAGTGCTCCGGGACAGACAAGCAATCAGCCCCAGCATTTT.

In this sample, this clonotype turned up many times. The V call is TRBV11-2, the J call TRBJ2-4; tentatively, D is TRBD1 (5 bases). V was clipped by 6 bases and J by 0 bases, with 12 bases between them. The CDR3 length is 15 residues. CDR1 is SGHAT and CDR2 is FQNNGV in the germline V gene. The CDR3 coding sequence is TGTGCCAGCAGAAGGGGCGGTCTAGCCAAAAACATTCAGTACTTC. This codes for CASRRGGLAKNIQYF.

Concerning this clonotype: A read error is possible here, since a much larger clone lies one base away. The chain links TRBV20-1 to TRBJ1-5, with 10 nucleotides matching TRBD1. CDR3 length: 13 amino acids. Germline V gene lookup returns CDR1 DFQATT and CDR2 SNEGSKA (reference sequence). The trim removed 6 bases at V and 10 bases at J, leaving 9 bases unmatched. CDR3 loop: CSAAWTGGHPQHF. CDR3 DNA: TGCAGTGCCGCTTGGACAGGGGGTCACCCCCAGCATTTT.

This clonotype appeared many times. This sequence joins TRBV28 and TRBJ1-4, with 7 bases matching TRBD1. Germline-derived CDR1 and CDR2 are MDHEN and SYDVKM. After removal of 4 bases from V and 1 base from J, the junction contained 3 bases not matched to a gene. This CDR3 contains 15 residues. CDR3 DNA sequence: TGTGCCAGCAGTTCCCGGGACAGAACTAATGAAAAACTGTTTTTT. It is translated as CASSSRDRTNEKLFF.

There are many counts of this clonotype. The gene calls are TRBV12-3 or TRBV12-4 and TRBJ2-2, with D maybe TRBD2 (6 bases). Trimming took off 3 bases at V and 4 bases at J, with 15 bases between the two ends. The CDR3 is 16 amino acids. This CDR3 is CASSFGGIIGTGELFF. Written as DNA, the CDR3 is TGTGCCAGCAGTTTTGGAGGGATAATCGGCACCGGGGAGCTGTTTTTT.

The CDR3 sequence: CASSPGLAGGHNEQFF. The CDR3 region has the DNA TGTGCCAGCTCACCAGGACTAGCGGGTGGTCACAATGAGCAGTTCTTC. The chain joins TRBV18 to TRBJ2-1; 11 bases fit TRBD2. The CDR3 totals 16 residues. V shed 2 bases, J shed 5 bases, and the junction held 5 bases outside the gene matches. Germline CDR1 KGHSH, CDR2 LQKENI.

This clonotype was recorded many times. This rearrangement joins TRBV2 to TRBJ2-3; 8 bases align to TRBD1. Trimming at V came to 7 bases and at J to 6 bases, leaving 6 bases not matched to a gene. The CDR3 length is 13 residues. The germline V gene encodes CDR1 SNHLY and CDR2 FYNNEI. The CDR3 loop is CASINQGADTQYF. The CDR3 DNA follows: TGTGCCAGCATTAACCAGGGGGCTGATACGCAGTATTTT.

Here the CDR3 reads CASGLGLFTDTQYF. CDR3 sequence (DNA): TGTGCCAGCGGCCTCGGGCTTTTCACAGATACGCAGTATTTT. This rearrangement joins TRBV21-1 to TRBJ2-3. TRBV21-1 is designated a pseudogene. This CDR3 is built from 14 residues.

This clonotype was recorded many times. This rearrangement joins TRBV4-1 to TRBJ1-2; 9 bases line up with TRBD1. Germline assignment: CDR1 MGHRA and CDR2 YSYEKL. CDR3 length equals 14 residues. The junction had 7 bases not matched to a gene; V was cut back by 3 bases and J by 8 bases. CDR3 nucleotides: TGCGCCAGCAGCCACCCGGGACAGGGAAGGGGCTACACCTTC. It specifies CASSHPGQGRGYTF.

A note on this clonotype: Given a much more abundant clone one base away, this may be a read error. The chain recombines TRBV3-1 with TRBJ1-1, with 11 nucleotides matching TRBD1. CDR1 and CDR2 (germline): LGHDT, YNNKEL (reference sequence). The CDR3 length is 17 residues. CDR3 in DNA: TGTGCCTGCAGCCAAGATTGGGGGACAGGGGGGAACACTGAAGCTTCCTTT. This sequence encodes CACSQDWGTGGNTEASF.

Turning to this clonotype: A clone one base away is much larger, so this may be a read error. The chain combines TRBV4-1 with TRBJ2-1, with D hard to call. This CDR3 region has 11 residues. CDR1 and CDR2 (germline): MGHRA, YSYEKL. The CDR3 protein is CASNQVNEQFF. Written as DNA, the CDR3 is TGCGCCAGCAACCAAGTCAATGAGCAGTTCTTC.

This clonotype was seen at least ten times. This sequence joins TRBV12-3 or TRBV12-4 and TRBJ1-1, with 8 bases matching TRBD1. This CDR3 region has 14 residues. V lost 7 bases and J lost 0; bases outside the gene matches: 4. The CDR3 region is CASTDREMNTEAFF. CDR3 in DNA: TGTGCCAGCACGGACAGGGAGATGAACACTGAAGCTTTCTTT.

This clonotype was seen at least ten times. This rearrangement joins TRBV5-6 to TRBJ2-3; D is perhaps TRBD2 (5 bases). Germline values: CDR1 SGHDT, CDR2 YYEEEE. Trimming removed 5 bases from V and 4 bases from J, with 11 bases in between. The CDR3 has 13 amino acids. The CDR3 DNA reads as TGTGCCAGCAGACTAGGCGAAGCAGATACGCAGTATTTT. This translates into CASRLGEADTQYF.

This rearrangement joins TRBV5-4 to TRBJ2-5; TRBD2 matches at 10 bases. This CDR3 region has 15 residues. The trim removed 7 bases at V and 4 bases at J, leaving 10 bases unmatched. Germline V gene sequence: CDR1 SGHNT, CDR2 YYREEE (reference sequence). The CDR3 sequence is CASRQSGRALETQYF. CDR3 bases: TGTGCCAGCCGACAGAGCGGGAGGGCCTTAGAGACCCAGTACTTC.

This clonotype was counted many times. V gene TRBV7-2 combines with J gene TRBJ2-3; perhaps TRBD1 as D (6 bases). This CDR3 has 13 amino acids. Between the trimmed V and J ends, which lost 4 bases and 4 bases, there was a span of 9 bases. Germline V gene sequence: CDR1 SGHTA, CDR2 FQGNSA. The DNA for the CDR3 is TGTGCCAGCAGCTACAGGGACCCAGATACGCAGTATTTT. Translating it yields CASSYRDPDTQYF.

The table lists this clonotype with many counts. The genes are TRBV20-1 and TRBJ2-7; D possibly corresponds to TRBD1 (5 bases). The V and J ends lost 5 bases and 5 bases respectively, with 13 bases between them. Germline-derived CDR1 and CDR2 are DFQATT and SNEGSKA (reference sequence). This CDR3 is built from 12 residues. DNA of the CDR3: TGCAGTGCTCCAGGGCGACGGCACGAGCAGTACTTC. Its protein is CSAPGRRHEQYF.

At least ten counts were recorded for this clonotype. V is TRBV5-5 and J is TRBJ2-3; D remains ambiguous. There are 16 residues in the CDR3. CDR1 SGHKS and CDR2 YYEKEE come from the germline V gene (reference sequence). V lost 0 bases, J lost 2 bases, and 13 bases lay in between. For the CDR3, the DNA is TGTGCCAGCAGCTTGGGAATTAGCATTCCCACAGATACGCAGTATTTT. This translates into CASSLGISIPTDTQYF.

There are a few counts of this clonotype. The CDR3 region is CASSRVGTNQPQHF. DNA of the CDR3: TGTGCCAGCAGCCGGGTAGGGACAAATCAGCCCCAGCATTTT. V is TRBV6-1 and J is TRBJ1-5; possibly TRBD1 for D (6 bases). CDR3 length equals 14 residues. Germline loops: CDR1 MNHNS, CDR2 SASEGT. Trimming took off 6 bases at V and 4 bases at J, with 13 bases between the two ends.

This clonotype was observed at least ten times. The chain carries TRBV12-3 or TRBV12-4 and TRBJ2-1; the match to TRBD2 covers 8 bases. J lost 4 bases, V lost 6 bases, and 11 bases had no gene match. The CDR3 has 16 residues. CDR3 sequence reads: CASSYYGGGPYNEQFF. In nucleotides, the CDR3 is TGTGCCAGCAGCTACTACGGGGGGGGGCCTTACAATGAGCAGTTCTTC.

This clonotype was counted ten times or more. The CDR3 DNA reads TGCAGTGCCGCTAGGCGGGCCTTCACAGATACGCAGTATTTT. It yields the protein CSAARRAFTDTQYF. The chain uses TRBV20-1 and TRBJ2-3, with D maybe TRBD2 (5 bases). Trimming took 6 bases from V and 2 from J, leaving 15 bases between them. Germline V lookup: CDR1 DFQATT, CDR2 SNEGSKA (reference sequence). This CDR3 region has 14 residues.

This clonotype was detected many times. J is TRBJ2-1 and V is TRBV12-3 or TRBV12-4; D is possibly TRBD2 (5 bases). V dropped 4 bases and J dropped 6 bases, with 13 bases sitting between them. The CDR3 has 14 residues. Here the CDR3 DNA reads TGTGCCAGCAGTTCCCGGACTGGACCCAATGAGCAGTTCTTC. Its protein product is CASSSRTGPNEQFF.

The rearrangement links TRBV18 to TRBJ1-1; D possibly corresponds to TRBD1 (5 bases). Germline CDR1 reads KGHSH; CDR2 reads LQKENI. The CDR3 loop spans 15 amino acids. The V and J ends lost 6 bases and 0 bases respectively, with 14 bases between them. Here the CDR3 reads CASSREGNLNTEAFF. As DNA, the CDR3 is TGTGCCAGCTCCCGCGAGGGGAACTTGAACACTGAAGCTTTCTTT.